The sequence of this TCR beta chain was determined in a study of blood T cell repertoires in COVID-19. In the study overall: Collection of acute and convalescent COVID-19 samples took place in the United States, Italy and Spain. Nucleic acid was either cDNA or gDNA, and it came from T cells, B-cell-depleted T cells, or PBMCs.

Original processing notes: Estimation of nucleated cell counts was performed using reference gene primer amplification. Some clones are missing from TCRdb's copy, which holds only in-frame ones; the method was immunoSEQ multiplex PCR. Clone size and the V and J calls come from that table; the DNA yielded D and trimming. The profile covers under 200,000 clones, with 80% to 90% appearing a single time and around 2.3% taken by the ten largest. Trimming left V 5 bases short and J 9 bases short, with 14 bases between. Germline CDR1 reads MNHEY; CDR2 reads SVGEGT. CDR3 size: 13 residues. This clone showed up just a few times.

The sample consisted of peripheral blood. The clonotype originates from an older man with active or convalescent COVID-19. J is TRBJ2-1 and V is TRBV6-2 or TRBV6-3; weak D call: TRBD2 (6 bases). CDR3 sequence: CASSPGLMAEQFF. The CDR3 DNA follows: TGTGCCAGCAGTCCAGGACTAATGGCTGAGCAGTTCTTC.